One and the same sample provided the 10 T cell receptor beta chains below, sequenced in a study of breast tumors, draining lymph nodes, adjacent tissues (dated by TCRdb to about 2016). Library creation used multiplex PCR. Sequencing relied on an Illumina HiSeq 2000. In TCRdb, the public reads were trimmed at Q25 with fastp and aligned with MiXCR, with productive beta chains retained. Each entry merges the rows of one CDR3 protein and shows their most common DNA and genes. This sample has under 150,000 distinct CDR3 sequences in its table, and 21% of those were observed once. 2% to 2.5% of the sample comes from the top ten. The axillary draining lymph nodes of breast cancer patients were the source of the lymph node samples. Input material: axillary lymph node tissue. These receptors originate from a female donor with breast cancer. Some clones in this sample may be carry-over from other donors' samples.

This clonotype was counted at least ten times. This chain connects TRBV7-9 to TRBJ2-7, with 10 bases matching TRBD2. Germline V gene sequence: CDR1 SEHNR, CDR2 FQNEAQ (reference sequence). The CDR3 spans 15 residues. The V and J ends lost 3 bases and 3 bases, in that order; junction bases with no gene match: 5. The CDR3 is CASSFRTSGNYEQYF. The CDR3 DNA is TGTGCCAGCAGCTTTAGGACTAGCGGAAACTACGAGCAGTACTTC.

This clonotype was seen repeatedly, ten times or more. This sequence joins TRBV5-1 and TRBJ1-6; no definite D call. This CDR3 has 13 amino acids. V gave up 4 bases and J gave up 8 bases, with 10 bases separating them. Germline CDR1 and CDR2: SGHRS and YFSETQ. The CDR3 reads CASSDGEDSPLHF. Here the CDR3 DNA reads TGCGCCAGCAGCGACGGAGAGGATTCACCCCTCCACTTT.

At least ten counts were recorded for this clonotype. This chain links TRBV7-9 with TRBJ2-6, with D hard to call. Trimming shortened V by 3 bases and J by 0 bases, and 6 bases separated the two germline ends. The germline V gene encodes CDR1 SEHNR and CDR2 FQNEAQ (reference sequence). There are 15 residues in the CDR3. CDR3 amino acids: CASSFTSSGANVLTF. Written as DNA, the CDR3 is TGTGCCAGCAGCTTCACAAGCTCTGGGGCCAACGTCCTGACTTTC. The whole variable domain, filled in from reference TRBV7-9 and TRBJ2-6, reads DTGVSQNPRHKITKRGQNVTFRCDPISEHNRLYWYRQTLGQGPEFLTYFQNEAQLEKSRLLSDRFSAERPKGSFSTLEIQRTEQGDSAMYLCASSFTSSGANVLTFGAGSRLTVL.

Ten or more counts support this clonotype. The chain combines TRBV6-6 with TRBJ1-4; 8 bases align to TRBD1. With 6 bases clipped from V and 8 bases from J, the junction kept 11 bases outside the gene matches. The CDR3 is 15 amino acids. CDR1 MNHNY and CDR2 SVGAGI come from the germline V gene (reference sequence). The CDR3 bases are TGTGCCAGCAGCCGCCCCGACAGGGGAGGAGAAAAACTGTTTTTT. This encodes CASSRPDRGGEKLFF.

This clonotype occurred many times. V usage is TRBV7-8 and J usage is TRBJ1-3; no definite D call. CDR3 length: 13 amino acids. Germline V gene lookup returns CDR1 SGHVS and CDR2 FQNEAQ. The ends were cut back, 2 bases at V and 4 bases at J, with 6 bases in the middle. The CDR3 loop reads CASSLTVGNTIYF. In DNA form, the CDR3 reads TGTGCCAGCAGCTTAACAGTCGGAAACACCATATATTTT.

There are many counts of this clonotype. This chain links TRBV29-1 with TRBJ1-3; TRBD1 might be the D (5 bases). Germline-derived CDR1 and CDR2 are SQVTM and ANQGSEA. This CDR3 comprises 14 residues. V lost 6 bases, J lost 0 bases, and 12 bases lay in between. The CDR3 here is CSVWDGSSGNTIYF. The CDR3 coding sequence is TGCAGCGTCTGGGACGGAAGCTCTGGAAACACCATATATTTT.

This chain links TRBV7-3 with TRBJ2-2, with 14 bases fitting TRBD2. The ends lost 8 bases at V and 4 bases at J; junction bases unmatched: 3. The CDR3 length is 15 residues. Per the germline V gene, CDR1 is SGHTA and CDR2 is FQGTGA. CDR3 nucleotide sequence: TGTGCCAGCGGGACTAGCGGGAGTACCACCGGGGAGCTGTTTTTT. Translating it yields CASGTSGSTTGELFF.

The sample holds many counts of this clonotype. The chain joins TRBV20-1 to TRBJ2-7; 9 bases are shared with TRBD2. The CDR3 length is 16 residues. CDR1 and CDR2 from the germline V gene are DFQATT and SNEGSKA (reference sequence). After removal of 0 bases from V and 5 bases from J, the junction contained 11 bases not matched to a gene. CDR3 sequence: CSAREAGGFPGHEQYF. The CDR3 DNA follows: TGCAGTGCTAGAGAAGCGGGAGGTTTCCCAGGTCACGAGCAGTACTTC.

This clonotype has at least ten counts. V gene TRBV30 combines with J gene TRBJ1-2; 8 bases map to TRBD1. This CDR3 is built from 11 residues. The V segment lost 5 bases and the J segment 4 bases; nucleotides outside the gene matches: 0. Looked up from germline, CDR1 is GTSNPN and CDR2 is SVGIG (reference sequence). The CDR3 sequence: CAWGQGYGYTF. In DNA form, the CDR3 reads TGTGCCTGGGGACAGGGCTATGGCTACACCTTC.

This clonotype has a count of ten or more. The genes are TRBV20-1 and TRBJ1-2; D unclear. V lost 4 bases to trimming and J lost 8 bases, with 17 bases between them. Germline V CDR1 and CDR2: DFQATT, SNEGSKA (reference sequence). The CDR3 is 13 residues long. The CDR3 DNA follows: TGCAGTGCTAACCGGGGAGGGCCCAAGGGCTACACCTTC. This translates into CSANRGGPKGYTF.